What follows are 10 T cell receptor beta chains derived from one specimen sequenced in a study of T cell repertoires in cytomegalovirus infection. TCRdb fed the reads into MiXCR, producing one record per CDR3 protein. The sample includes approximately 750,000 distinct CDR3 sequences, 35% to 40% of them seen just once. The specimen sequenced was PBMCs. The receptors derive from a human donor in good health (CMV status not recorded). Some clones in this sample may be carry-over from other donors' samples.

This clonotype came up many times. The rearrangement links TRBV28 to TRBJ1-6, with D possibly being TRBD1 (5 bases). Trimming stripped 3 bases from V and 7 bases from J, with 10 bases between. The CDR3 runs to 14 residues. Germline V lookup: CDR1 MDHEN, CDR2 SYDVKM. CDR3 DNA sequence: TGTGCCAGCAGTTTGGGGACGGGAAATTCACCCCTCCACTTT. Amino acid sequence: CASSLGTGNSPLHF.

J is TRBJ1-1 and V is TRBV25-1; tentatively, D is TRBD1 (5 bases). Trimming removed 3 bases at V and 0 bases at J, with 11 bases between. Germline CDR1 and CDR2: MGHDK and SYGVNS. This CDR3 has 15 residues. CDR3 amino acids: CASSDRDTMNTEAFF. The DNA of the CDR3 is TGTGCCAGCAGTGACAGGGATACCATGAACACTGAAGCTTTCTTT.

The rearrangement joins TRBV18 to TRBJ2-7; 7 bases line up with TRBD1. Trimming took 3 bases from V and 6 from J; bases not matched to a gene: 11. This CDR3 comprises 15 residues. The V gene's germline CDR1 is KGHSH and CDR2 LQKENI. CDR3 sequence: CASSPPRQGLGEQYF. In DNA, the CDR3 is TGTGCCAGCTCACCCCCGAGACAGGGTCTCGGCGAGCAGTACTTC.

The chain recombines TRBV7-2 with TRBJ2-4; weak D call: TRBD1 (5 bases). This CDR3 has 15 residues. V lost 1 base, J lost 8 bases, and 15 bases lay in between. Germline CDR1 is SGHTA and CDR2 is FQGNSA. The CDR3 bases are TGTGCCAGCAGCTTAGGGGGCCGGCCTCGGGACATTCAGTACTTC. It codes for CASSLGGRPRDIQYF.

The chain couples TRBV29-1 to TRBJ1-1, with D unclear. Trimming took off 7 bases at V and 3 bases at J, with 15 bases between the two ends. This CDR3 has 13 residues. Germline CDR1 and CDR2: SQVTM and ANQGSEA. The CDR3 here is CSAHIGLYTEAFF. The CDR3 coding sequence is TGCAGCGCACATATAGGTCTTTACACTGAAGCTTTCTTT.

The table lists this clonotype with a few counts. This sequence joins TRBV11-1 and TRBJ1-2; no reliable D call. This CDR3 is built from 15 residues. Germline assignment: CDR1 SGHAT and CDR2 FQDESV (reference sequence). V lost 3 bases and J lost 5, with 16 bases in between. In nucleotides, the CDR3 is TGTGCCAGCAGCTTTTCTCCGGAAGGTGGATATGGCTACACCTTC. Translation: CASSFSPEGGYGYTF.

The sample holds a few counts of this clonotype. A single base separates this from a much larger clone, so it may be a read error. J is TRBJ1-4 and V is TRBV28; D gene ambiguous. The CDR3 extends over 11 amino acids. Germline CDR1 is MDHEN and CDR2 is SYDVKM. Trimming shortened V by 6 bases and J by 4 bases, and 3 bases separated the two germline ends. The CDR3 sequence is CASRNNEKLFF. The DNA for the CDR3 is TGTGCCAGCAGAAATAATGAAAAACTGTTTTTT.

The CDR3 reads CATRQRNTGELFF. In DNA, the CDR3 is TGTGCCACGCGACAGCGAAACACCGGGGAGCTGTTTTTT. The J gene is TRBJ2-2, the V gene TRBV19; a weak D match, TRBD1 (5 bases). The CDR3 is made up of 13 amino acids. The germline V and J ends were trimmed by 10 bases and 2 bases, with 11 bases remaining between them. Looked up from germline, CDR1 is LNHDA and CDR2 is SQIVND (reference sequence).

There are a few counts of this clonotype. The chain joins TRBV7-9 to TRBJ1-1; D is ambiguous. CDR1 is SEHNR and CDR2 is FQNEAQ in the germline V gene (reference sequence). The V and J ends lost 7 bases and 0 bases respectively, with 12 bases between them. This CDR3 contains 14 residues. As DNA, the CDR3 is TGTGCCAGCATCGTATTATTAATGAACACTGAAGCTTTCTTT. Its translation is CASIVLLMNTEAFF.

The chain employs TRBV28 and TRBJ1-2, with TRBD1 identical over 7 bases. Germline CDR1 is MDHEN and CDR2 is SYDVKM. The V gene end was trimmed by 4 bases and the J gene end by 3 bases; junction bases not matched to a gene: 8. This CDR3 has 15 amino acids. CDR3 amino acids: CASSWGQPGHYGYTF. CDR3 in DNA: TGTGCCAGCAGTTGGGGACAGCCTGGGCACTATGGCTACACCTTC.